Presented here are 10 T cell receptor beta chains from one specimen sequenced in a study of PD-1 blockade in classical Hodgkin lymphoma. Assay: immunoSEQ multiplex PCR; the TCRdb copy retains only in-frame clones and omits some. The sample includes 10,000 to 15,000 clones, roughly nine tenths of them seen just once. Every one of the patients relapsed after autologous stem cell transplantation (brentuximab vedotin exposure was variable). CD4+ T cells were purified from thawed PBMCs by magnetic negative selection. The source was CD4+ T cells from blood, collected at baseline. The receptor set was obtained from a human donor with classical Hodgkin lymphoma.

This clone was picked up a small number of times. The DNA of the CDR3 is TGTGCCAGCAGCTTAGCTAGCGGCCAAGAGACCCAGTACTTC. Amino acid sequence: CASSLASGQETQYF. This sequence joins TRBV7-9 and TRBJ2-5; perhaps TRBD2 as D (6 bases). The CDR3 runs 14 residues. The germline CDR1 and CDR2 sequences are SEHNR and FQNEAQ (reference sequence). V was cut by 0 bases and J by 1 base, with 6 bases left in between.

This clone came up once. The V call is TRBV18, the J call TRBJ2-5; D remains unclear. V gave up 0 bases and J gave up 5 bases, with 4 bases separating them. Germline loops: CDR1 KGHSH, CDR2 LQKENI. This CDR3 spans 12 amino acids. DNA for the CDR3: TGTGCCAGCTCACCACCGGGGGAGACCCAGTACTTC. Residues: CASSPPGETQYF.

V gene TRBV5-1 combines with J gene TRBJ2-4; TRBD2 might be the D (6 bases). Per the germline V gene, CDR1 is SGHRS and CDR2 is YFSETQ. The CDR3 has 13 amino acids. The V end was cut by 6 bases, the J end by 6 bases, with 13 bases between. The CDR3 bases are TGCGCCAGCACACCCGGGGAGGCAAACATTCAGTACTTC. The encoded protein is CASTPGEANIQYF.

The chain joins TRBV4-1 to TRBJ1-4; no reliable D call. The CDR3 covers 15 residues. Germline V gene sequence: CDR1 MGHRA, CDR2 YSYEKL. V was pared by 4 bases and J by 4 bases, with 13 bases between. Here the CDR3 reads CASSPRGVNNEKLFF. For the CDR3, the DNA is TGCGCCAGCAGCCCACGCGGGGTGAATAATGAAAAACTGTTTTTT.

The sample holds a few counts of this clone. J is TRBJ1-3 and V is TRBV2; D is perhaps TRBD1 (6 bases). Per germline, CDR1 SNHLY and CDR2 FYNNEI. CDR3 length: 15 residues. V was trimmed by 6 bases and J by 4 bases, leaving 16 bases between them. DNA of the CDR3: TGTGCCAGCAGCCAACAGGGAAATCAAGGAAACACCATATATTTT. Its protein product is CASSQQGNQGNTIYF.

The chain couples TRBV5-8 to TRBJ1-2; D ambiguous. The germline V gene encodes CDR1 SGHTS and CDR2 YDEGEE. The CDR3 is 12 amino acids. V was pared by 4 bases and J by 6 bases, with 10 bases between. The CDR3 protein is CASSRTSDGYTF. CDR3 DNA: TGTGCCAGCAGCCGGACGTCGGATGGCTACACCTTC. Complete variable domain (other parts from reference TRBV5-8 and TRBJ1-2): EAGVTQSPTHLIKTRGQQATLRCSPISGHTSVYWYQQALGLGLQFLLWYDEGEERNRGNFPPRFSGRQFPNYSSELNVNALELEDSALYLCASSRTSDGYTFGSGTRLTVV.

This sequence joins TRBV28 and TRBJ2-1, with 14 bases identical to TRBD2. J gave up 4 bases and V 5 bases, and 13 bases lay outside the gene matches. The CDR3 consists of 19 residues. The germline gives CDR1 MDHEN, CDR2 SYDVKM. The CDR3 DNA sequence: TGTGCCAGCAGTCCCAGTCCCGGGACTAGCGGGAGCTTTTACAATGAGCAGTTCTTC. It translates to CASSPSPGTSGSFYNEQFF.

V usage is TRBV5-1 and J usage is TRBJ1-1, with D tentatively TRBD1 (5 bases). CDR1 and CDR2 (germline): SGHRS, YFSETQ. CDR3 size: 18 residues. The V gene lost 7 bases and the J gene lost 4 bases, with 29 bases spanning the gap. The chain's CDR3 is CASRWGSGLTVGGTEAFF. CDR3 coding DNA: TGCGCCAGCCGATGGGGATCTGGGTTAACGGTCGGGGGCACTGAAGCTTTCTTT.

CDR3 bases: TGTGCCAGCAGCCATCCGGGTCCCCAGAGAGAAAAACTGTTTTTT. Translation: CASSHPGPQREKLFF. The V call is TRBV7-9, the J call TRBJ1-4; D is undetermined. This CDR3 has 15 residues. Germline V gives CDR1 SEHNR, CDR2 FQNEAQ (reference sequence). Trimming pared 5 bases from V and 8 bases from J, leaving 18 bases between. Variable domain in full (rest from reference TRBV7-9 and TRBJ1-4): DTGVSQNPRHKITKRGQNVTFRCDPISEHNRLYWYRQTLGQGPEFLTYFQNEAQLEKSRLLSDRFSAERPKGSFSTLEIQRTEQGDSAMYLCASSHPGPQREKLFFGSGTQLSVL.

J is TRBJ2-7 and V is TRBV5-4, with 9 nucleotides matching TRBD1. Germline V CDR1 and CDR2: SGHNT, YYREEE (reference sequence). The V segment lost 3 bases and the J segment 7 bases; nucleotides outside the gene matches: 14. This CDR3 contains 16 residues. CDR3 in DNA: TGTGCCAGCAGCTGGAACCCGGGACAGGGTAAGAAGGAGCAGTACTTC. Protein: CASSWNPGQGKKEQYF.